Detailed here is one T cell receptor beta chain. Its antigen is not identified. Germline assignment: CDR1 SGDLS and CDR2 YYNGEE. V was clipped by 4 bases and J by 8 bases, with 16 bases between them. This CDR3 has 14 residues. TCR beta VDJ combinations and CDR3 sequences were profiled from genomic DNA. TCRdb re-derived calls from the reads in MiXCR, one entry per CDR3 protein. The sample consists of approximately 200,000 distinct CDR3 sequences, around three fifths of them appearing once. The sample is drawn from a study of CD8+CD57+ T cells in acquired aplastic anemia. Study in general: Sorted CD4+ and CD8+ cells gave an average of approximately 3.4 ug of DNA.

General study points: Patients had approximately 29 CD8+ CDR3 sequences in common with controls (the shared set). Between the patient and control groups, CD8+ Simpson's diversity did not differ significantly.

This receptor was obtained from a human donor with severe aplastic anemia or a healthy control (not recorded which). Sequencing input: sorted CD4+, CD8+, or CD8+CD57+ T cells (not recorded which) from PBMCs. This rearrangement joins TRBV9 to TRBJ2-1, with D possibly TRBD2 on 7 matching bases. CDR3 sequence (DNA): TGTGCCAGCAGCTTTAGGGGGGGTCCCGATGAGCAGTTCTTC. As protein: CASSFRGGPDEQFF.